The entry that follows covers one T cell receptor beta chain sequence. 13 Jbeta primers and 60 Vbeta primers were used for the PCR. Profiling relied on immunoSEQ multiplex PCR, and the TCRdb table lists in-frame clones only, not all of them. The sample's table shows 65,000 to 85,000 clones. The CDR3 length is 14 residues. Germline V gene lookup returns CDR1 LNHNV and CDR2 YYDKDF (reference sequence). V lost 0 bases to trimming and J lost 0 bases, with 4 bases between them. The sample is drawn from a study of cytomegalovirus exposure and HLA in healthy donors. Specimen: PBMCs. The receptor's source is a woman in her sixties or seventies in good health and CMV-seronegative. This rearrangement joins TRBV15 to TRBJ2-3, with no clear D. The DNA of the CDR3 is TGTGCCACCAGCAGAGATCTGAGCACAGATACGCAGTATTTT. It is translated as CATSRDLSTDTQYF.